The 24 T cell receptor beta chains below all came from one sample that was sequenced in a study of cytomegalovirus exposure and HLA in healthy donors. PCR amplification relied on 60 Vbeta primers (plus 13 Jbeta primers). Only in-frame clones appear in the TCRdb table, and some are missing; sequencing was by immunoSEQ multiplex PCR. The sample data list 150,000 to 200,000 clones. The sample taken for sequencing was PBMCs. All receptors come from a man under 40 in good health and CMV-seronegative.

V is TRBV19 and J is TRBJ1-3; 9 bases are shared with TRBD1. Germline values: CDR1 LNHDA, CDR2 SQIVND (reference sequence). This CDR3 has 17 amino acids. V was pared by 10 bases and J by 2 bases, with 15 bases of the junction left unmatched. The CDR3 loop is CATKTNRDREAGNTIYF. CDR3 coding DNA: TGTGCCACCAAGACCAACCGGGACAGGGAAGCTGGAAACACCATATATTTT.

The rearrangement uses TRBV29-1 and TRBJ2-5, with 9 bases fitting TRBD1. V shed 7 bases and J 2 bases; nucleotides not matched to a gene: 5. The CDR3 totals 13 residues. CDR1 is SQVTM, CDR2 ANQGSEA, per germline. The CDR3 region is CSADRGYQETQYF. The CDR3 region has the DNA TGCAGCGCCGACAGGGGGTATCAAGAGACCCAGTACTTC.

This chain joins TRBV5-4 and TRBJ1-1, with D possibly TRBD1 on 5 matching bases. Trimming removed 4 bases at V and 5 bases at J, with 12 bases between. CDR1 and CDR2 (germline): SGHNT, YYREEE (reference sequence). The CDR3 runs to 13 residues. The DNA of the CDR3 is TGTGCCAGCAGCCGACGGGGGGAAACTGAAGCTTTCTTT. It specifies CASSRRGETEAFF.

V and J are TRBV7-7 and TRBJ1-1, with TRBD1 matching over 9 bases. Germline CDR1 and CDR2: SSHAT and FNYEAQ (reference sequence). After removal of 5 bases from V and 3 bases from J, the junction contained 1 base not matched to a gene. The CDR3 totals 13 residues. The CDR3 protein is CASSRDRDTEAFF. CDR3 sequence (DNA): TGTGCCAGCAGCCGGGACAGGGACACTGAAGCTTTCTTT. The whole variable domain, filled in from reference TRBV7-7 and TRBJ1-1, reads GAGVSQSPRYKVTKRGQDVTLRCDPISSHATLYWYQQALGQGPEFLTYFNYEAQPDKSGLPSDRFSAERPEGSISTLTIQRTEQRDSAMYRCASSRDRDTEAFFGQGTRLTVV.

The rearrangement links TRBV11-2 to TRBJ2-3, with TRBD2 matching over 7 bases. Germline V gene lookup returns CDR1 SGHAT and CDR2 FQNNGV. Germline trimming cut 1 base from V and 4 bases from J; bases unmatched to any gene: 8. The CDR3 consists of 16 residues. For the CDR3, the DNA is TGTGCCAGCAGCTTAGTAATGGCGGGAGCCCCAGATACGCAGTATTTT. It encodes CASSLVMAGAPDTQYF.

V gene TRBV27 combines with J gene TRBJ2-3; D ambiguous. The V end was cut by 3 bases, the J end by 3 bases, with 10 bases between. Germline V gene lookup returns CDR1 MNHEY and CDR2 SMNVEV (reference sequence). The CDR3 is 14 amino acids. DNA for the CDR3: TGTGCCAGCAGTTTTAACAGCAGAACAGATACGCAGTATTTT. Translating it yields CASSFNSRTDTQYF.

The chain carries TRBV28 and TRBJ2-7; perhaps TRBD1 as D (7 bases). CDR1 and CDR2 from the germline V gene are MDHEN and SYDVKM. V lost 7 bases, J lost 3 bases, and 19 bases lay in between. The CDR3 runs to 15 residues. The CDR3 DNA follows: TGTGCCAGCATTCCTGGAGGGGGCGTACACTACGAGCAGTACTTC. It translates to CASIPGGGVHYEQYF.

This chain uses TRBV11-2 with TRBJ1-1; no clear D gene. The CDR3 runs 16 residues. V was shortened by 2 bases and J by 5 bases, with 18 bases between the two germline ends. CDR1 and CDR2 (germline): SGHAT, FQNNGV. Here the CDR3 reads CASSLQRTGSGTEAFF. The CDR3 region has the DNA TGTGCCAGCAGCTTACAGCGGACGGGAAGCGGTACTGAAGCTTTCTTT. Full variable domain (outside the CDR3, taken from reference TRBV11-2 and TRBJ1-1): EAGVAQSPRYKIIEKRQSVAFWCNPISGHATLYWYQQILGQGPKLLIQFQNNGVVDDSQLPKDRFSAERLKGVDSTLKIQPAKLEDSAVYLCASSLQRTGSGTEAFFGQGTRLTVV.

The chain carries TRBV5-4 and TRBJ2-5, with 8 nucleotides matching TRBD2. The CDR3 sequence is 16 residues long. V shed 2 bases and J 11 bases; nucleotides not matched to a gene: 17. CDR1 is SGHNT, CDR2 YYREEE, per germline (reference sequence). CDR3 DNA: TGTGCCAGCAGCTTTGGGGGGGATCGCGGGAGGCTCCAGCAGTACTTC. It codes for CASSFGGDRGRLQQYF. Using reference TRBV5-4 and TRBJ2-5 for the parts outside the CDR3, the full variable domain is ETGVTQSPTHLIKTRGQQVTLRCSSQSGHNTVSWYQQALGQGPQFIFQYYREEENGRGNFPPRFSGLQFPNYSSELNVNALELDDSALYLCASSFGGDRGRLQQYFGPGTRLLVL.

J is TRBJ2-3 and V is TRBV5-4, with 13 bases lining up with TRBD2. The V segment lost 4 bases and the J segment 2 bases; nucleotides outside the gene matches: 7. Germline values: CDR1 SGHNT, CDR2 YYREEE (reference sequence). The CDR3 has 17 residues. CDR3 sequence reads: CASSVRLAGGPTDTQYF. CDR3 nucleotide sequence: TGTGCCAGCAGCGTGAGACTAGCGGGAGGCCCCACAGATACGCAGTATTTT.

The chain has TRBV28 and TRBJ2-5, with D possibly matching TRBD2 (6 bases). Germline CDR1 MDHEN, CDR2 SYDVKM. The V and J ends lost 3 bases and 2 bases respectively, with 13 bases between them. The CDR3 has 15 residues. The CDR3 sequence: CASSFFREEQETQYF. The CDR3 DNA reads as TGTGCCAGCAGTTTTTTTAGGGAGGAACAAGAGACCCAGTACTTC.

The chain combines TRBV19 with TRBJ1-5; 7 nucleotides match TRBD1. Trimming at V came to 0 bases and at J to 2 bases, leaving 4 bases not matched to a gene. The CDR3 extends over 16 amino acids. In germline, CDR1 is LNHDA, CDR2 SQIVND (reference sequence). The CDR3 region has the DNA TGTGCCAGTAGTATAGATCTTGGACAGGGCAATCAGCCCCAGCATTTT. It yields the protein CASSIDLGQGNQPQHF.

Points on this clone: Other DNA sequences of this sample code for an identical CDR3. The rearrangement uses TRBV7-9 and TRBJ2-7; tentatively, D is TRBD2 (6 bases). This CDR3 region has 15 residues. V was cut by 4 bases and J by 0 bases, with 13 bases left in between. Germline values: CDR1 SEHNR, CDR2 FQNEAQ (reference sequence). This CDR3 is CASSSSGLSSYEQYF. The CDR3 bases are TGTGCCAGCAGCTCCTCGGGACTCAGCTCCTACGAGCAGTACTTC.

V gene TRBV5-1 combines with J gene TRBJ2-7, with D unresolved. Trimming pared 0 bases from V and 3 bases from J, leaving 10 bases between. The V gene's germline CDR1 is SGHRS and CDR2 YFSETQ. CDR3 length: 14 residues. CDR3 nucleotides: TGCGCCAGCAGCTTGGAACGGGTATTCTACGAGCAGTACTTC. This gives the protein CASSLERVFYEQYF.

CDR3 sequence: CASSNRATNVYSNQPQHF. The CDR3 DNA reads TGTGCCAGTAGCAACAGGGCTACAAATGTATATAGCAATCAGCCCCAGCATTTT. This chain links TRBV19 with TRBJ1-5, with a possible D match to TRBD1 (6 bases). Trimming cost V 6 bases and J 0 bases, with 21 bases left between them. The CDR3 totals 18 residues. Germline CDR1 is LNHDA and CDR2 is SQIVND (reference sequence).

CDR3 nucleotide sequence: TGTGCCAGCAGTGCCTCGGACAGGGTTGAGACCCAGTACTTC. Translating gives CASSASDRVETQYF. This chain uses TRBV25-1 with TRBJ2-5; the match to TRBD1 covers 8 bases. The V gene end was trimmed by 4 bases and the J gene end by 5 bases; junction bases not matched to a gene: 6. The CDR3 has 14 residues. From germline, CDR1 is MGHDK and CDR2 SYGVNS.

The rearrangement joins TRBV6-6 to TRBJ1-2; D gene uncertain. Germline V lookup: CDR1 MNHNY, CDR2 SVGAGI (reference sequence). V was cut by 5 bases and J by 10 bases, with 11 bases left in between. CDR3 length: 11 residues. Here the CDR3 reads CASSSEVAYTF. CDR3 in DNA: TGTGCCAGCAGTAGCGAGGTGGCCTACACCTTC.

J is TRBJ2-1 and V is TRBV12-5, with 9 positions matching TRBD2. The CDR3 length is 15 residues. Germline V gene lookup returns CDR1 LGHNT and CDR2 FRNRAP. The ends lost 2 bases at V and 10 bases at J; junction bases unmatched: 9. The CDR3 protein is CASGLTSGSPGEQFF. For the CDR3, the DNA is TGTGCTAGTGGTTTGACTAGCGGGTCTCCAGGGGAGCAGTTCTTC.

The V call is TRBV10-2, the J call TRBJ1-4; D not resolved. The CDR3 is made up of 12 amino acids. The V end lost 4 bases, the J end lost 8 bases, and 8 bases lay between the germline ends. The germline CDR1 and CDR2 sequences are WSHSY and SAAADI. This CDR3 is CASSGGGEKLFF. The CDR3 region has the DNA TGCGCCAGCAGTGGGGGAGGCGAAAAACTGTTTTTT.

The chain joins TRBV2 to TRBJ2-7; 9 positions match TRBD2. CDR3 size: 15 residues. Germline CDR1 reads SNHLY; CDR2 reads FYNNEI. V was clipped by 0 bases and J by 5 bases; unmatched bases: 5. The CDR3 coding sequence is TGTGCCAGCAGTGAAGCGGTAGCGGGAGTCCACGAGCAGTACTTC. Amino acid sequence: CASSEAVAGVHEQYF. Full variable domain (rest looked up from reference TRBV2 and TRBJ2-7): EPEVTQTPSHQVTQMGQEVILRCVPISNHLYFYWYRQILGQKVEFLVSFYNNEISEKSEIFDDQFSVERPDGSNFTLKIRSTKLEDSAMYFCASSEAVAGVHEQYFGPGTRLTVT.

The chain uses TRBV7-2 and TRBJ2-7; 12 bases line up with TRBD1. In germline, CDR1 is SGHTA, CDR2 FQGNSA. The V gene end was trimmed by 5 bases and the J gene end by 5 bases; junction bases not matched to a gene: 4. The CDR3 is 14 residues long. The CDR3 DNA reads TGTGCCAGCAGCCGGGGACAGGGGGCTCACGAGCAGTACTTC. Translated: CASSRGQGAHEQYF.

This chain links TRBV7-9 with TRBJ2-2, with 7 positions matching TRBD2. The V gene's germline CDR1 is SEHNR and CDR2 FQNEAQ (reference sequence). The CDR3 totals 18 residues. V shed 6 bases and J 5 bases; nucleotides not matched to a gene: 18. CDR3 in DNA: TGTGCCAGCAGGCCCCCAGCGGGACGAGGACTAACTACCGGGGAGCTGTTTTTT. This encodes CASRPPAGRGLTTGELFF.

The chain is built from TRBV2 and TRBJ2-7, with 11 bases identical to TRBD2. CDR1 is SNHLY, CDR2 FYNNEI, per germline. J lost 3 bases, V lost 3 bases, and 4 bases had no gene match. This CDR3 is 15 amino acids long. This CDR3 is CASSDQGTSGYEQYF. CDR3 bases: TGTGCCAGCAGTGACCAAGGGACTAGCGGCTACGAGCAGTACTTC.

The chain carries TRBV30 and TRBJ2-1; the D gene is possibly TRBD1 (5 bases). V was pared by 2 bases and J by 0 bases, with 11 bases between. Germline V gene sequence: CDR1 GTSNPN, CDR2 SVGIG (reference sequence). The CDR3 has 15 amino acids. The CDR3 region is CAWSRARDSYNEQFF. The DNA for the CDR3 is TGTGCCTGGAGTCGTGCCAGGGACTCCTACAATGAGCAGTTCTTC. The variable domain in full, with the rest retrieved from reference TRBV30 and TRBJ2-1, is SQTIHQWPATLVQPVGSPLSLECTVEGTSNPNLYWYRQAAGRGLQLLFYSVGIGQISSEVPQNLSASRPQDRQFILSSKKLLLSDSGFYLCAWSRARDSYNEQFFGPGTRLTVL.